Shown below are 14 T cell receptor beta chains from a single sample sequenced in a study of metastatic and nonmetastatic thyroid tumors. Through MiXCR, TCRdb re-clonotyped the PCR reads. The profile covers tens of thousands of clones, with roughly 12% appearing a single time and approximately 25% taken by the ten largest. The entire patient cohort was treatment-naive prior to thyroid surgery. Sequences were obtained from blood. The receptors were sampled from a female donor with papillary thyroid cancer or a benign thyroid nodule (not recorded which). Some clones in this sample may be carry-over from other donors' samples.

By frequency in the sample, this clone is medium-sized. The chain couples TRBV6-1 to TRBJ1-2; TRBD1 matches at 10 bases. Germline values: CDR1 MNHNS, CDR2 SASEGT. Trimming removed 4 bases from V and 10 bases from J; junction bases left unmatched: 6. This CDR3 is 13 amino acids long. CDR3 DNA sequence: TGTGCCAGCAGTGGACAGGGGGCGCAGGTCTACACCTTC. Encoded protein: CASSGQGAQVYTF.

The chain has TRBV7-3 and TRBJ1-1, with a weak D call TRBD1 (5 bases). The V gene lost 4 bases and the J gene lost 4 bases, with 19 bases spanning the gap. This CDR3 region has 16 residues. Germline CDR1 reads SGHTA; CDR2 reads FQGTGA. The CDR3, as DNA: TGTGCCAGCAGCTCTTCGGGTGTGGGGGGAGGCACTGAAGCTTTCTTT. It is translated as CASSSSGVGGGTEAFF.

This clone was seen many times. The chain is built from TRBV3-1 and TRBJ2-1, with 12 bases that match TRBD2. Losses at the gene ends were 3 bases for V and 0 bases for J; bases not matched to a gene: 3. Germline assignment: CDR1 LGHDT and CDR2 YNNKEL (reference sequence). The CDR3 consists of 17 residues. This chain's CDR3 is CASSQTSGGSSYNEQFF. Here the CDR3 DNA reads TGTGCCAGCAGCCAGACTAGCGGGGGCAGCTCCTACAATGAGCAGTTCTTC.

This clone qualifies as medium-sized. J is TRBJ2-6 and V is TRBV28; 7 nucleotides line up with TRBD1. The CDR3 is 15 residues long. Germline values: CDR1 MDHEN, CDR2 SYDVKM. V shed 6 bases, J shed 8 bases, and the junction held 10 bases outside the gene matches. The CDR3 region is CASSRRQGQTNVLTF. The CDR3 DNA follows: TGTGCCAGCAGCCGAAGACAGGGTCAAACCAACGTCCTGACTTTC.

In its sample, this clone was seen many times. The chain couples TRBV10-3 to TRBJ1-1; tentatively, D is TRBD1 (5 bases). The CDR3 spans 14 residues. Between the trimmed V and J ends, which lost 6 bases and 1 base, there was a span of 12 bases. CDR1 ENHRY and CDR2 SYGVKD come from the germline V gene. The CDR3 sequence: CAIRGGQGNTEAFF. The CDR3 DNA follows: TGTGCCATCAGGGGAGGGCAGGGGAACACTGAAGCTTTCTTT.

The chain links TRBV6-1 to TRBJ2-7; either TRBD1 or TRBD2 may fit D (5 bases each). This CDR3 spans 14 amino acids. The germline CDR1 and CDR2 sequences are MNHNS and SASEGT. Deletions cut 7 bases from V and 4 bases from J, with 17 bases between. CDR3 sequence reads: CASIRGGLSYEQYF. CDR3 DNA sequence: TGTGCCAGCATCCGGGGCGGGTTGAGTTACGAGCAGTACTTC.

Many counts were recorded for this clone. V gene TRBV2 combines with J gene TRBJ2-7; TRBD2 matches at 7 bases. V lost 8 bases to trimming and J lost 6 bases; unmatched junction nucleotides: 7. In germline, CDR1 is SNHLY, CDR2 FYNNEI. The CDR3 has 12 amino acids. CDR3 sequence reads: CASLGEGGEQYF. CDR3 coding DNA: TGTGCCAGCTTAGGGGAGGGAGGCGAGCAGTACTTC.

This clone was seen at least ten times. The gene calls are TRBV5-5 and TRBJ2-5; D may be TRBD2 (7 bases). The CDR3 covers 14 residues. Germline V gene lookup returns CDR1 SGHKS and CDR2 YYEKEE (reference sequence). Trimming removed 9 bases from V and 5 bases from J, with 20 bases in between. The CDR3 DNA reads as TGTGCCACCTATACTGGGGGGGCGGCGGAGACCCAGTACTTC. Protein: CATYTGGAAETQYF. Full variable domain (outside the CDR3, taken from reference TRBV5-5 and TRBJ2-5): DAGVTQSPTHLIKTRGQQVTLRCSPISGHKSVSWYQQVLGQGPQFIFQYYEKEERGRGNFPDRFSARQFPNYSSELNVNALLLGDSALYLCATYTGGAAETQYFGPGTRLLVL.

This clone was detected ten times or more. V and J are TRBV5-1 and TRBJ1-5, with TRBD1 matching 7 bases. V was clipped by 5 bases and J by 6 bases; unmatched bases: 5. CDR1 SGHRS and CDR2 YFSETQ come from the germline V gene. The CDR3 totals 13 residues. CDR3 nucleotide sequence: TGCGCCAGCAGGACAGGGCTCGGTCAGCCCCAGCATTTT. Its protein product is CASRTGLGQPQHF. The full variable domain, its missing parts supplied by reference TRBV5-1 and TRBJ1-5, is KAGVTQTPRYLIKTRGQQVTLSCSPISGHRSVSWYQQTPGQGLQFLFEYFSETQRNKGNFPGRFSGRQFSNSRSEMNVSTLELGDSALYLCASRTGLGQPQHFGDGTRLSIL.

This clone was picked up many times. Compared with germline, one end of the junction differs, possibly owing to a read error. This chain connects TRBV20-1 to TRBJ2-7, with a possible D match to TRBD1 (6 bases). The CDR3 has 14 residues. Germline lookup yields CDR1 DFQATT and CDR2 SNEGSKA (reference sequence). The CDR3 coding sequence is TGCAGTGCTGGAGACCTACAGGGCTTTTCCGAGCAGTACTTC. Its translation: CSAGDLQGFSEQYF.

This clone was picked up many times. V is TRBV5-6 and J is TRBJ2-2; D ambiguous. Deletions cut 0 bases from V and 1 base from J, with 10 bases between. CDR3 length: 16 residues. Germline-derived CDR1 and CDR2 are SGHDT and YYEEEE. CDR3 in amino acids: CASSLVGNLNTGELFF. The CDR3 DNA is TGTGCCAGCAGCTTGGTGGGTAACTTGAACACCGGGGAGCTGTTTTTT.

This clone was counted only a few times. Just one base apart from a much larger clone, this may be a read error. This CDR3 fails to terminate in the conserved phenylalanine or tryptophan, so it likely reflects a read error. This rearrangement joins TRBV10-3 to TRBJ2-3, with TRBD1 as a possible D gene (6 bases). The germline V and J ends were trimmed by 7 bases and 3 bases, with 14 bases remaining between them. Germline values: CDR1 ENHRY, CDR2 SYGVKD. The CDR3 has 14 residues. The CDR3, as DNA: TGTGCCATCACCCCCGCGAGGGGGACAGATACGCAGTATTCT. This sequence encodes CAITPARGTDTQYS.

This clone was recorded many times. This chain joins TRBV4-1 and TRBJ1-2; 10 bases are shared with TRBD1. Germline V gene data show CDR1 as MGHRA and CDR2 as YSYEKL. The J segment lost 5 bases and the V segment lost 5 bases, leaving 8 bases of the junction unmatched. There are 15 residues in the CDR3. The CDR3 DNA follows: TGCGCCAGCAGCTATCGACAGGGGGCGGAATATGGCTACACCTTC. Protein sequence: CASSYRQGAEYGYTF.

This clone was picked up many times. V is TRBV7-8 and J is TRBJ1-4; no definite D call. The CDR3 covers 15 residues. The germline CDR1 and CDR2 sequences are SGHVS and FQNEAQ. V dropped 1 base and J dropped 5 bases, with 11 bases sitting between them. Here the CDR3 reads CASSLDIRVNEKLFF. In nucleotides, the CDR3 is TGTGCCAGCAGCTTAGATATTAGAGTAAATGAAAAACTGTTTTTT.